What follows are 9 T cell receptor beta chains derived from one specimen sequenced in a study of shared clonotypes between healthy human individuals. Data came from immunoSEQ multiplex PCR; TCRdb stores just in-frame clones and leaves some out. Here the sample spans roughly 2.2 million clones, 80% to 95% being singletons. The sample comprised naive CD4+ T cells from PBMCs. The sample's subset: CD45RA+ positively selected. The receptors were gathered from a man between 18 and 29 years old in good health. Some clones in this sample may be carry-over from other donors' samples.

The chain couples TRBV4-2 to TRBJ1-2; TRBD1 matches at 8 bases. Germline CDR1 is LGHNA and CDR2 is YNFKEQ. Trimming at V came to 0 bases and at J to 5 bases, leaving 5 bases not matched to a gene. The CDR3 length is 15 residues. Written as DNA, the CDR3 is TGTGCCAGCAGCCAAGAGGGACAGGTCGGGTATGGCTACACCTTC. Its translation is CASSQEGQVGYGYTF.

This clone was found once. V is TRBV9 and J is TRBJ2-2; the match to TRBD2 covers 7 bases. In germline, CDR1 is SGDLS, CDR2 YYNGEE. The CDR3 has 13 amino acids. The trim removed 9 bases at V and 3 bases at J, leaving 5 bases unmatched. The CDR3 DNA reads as TGTGCCACTGACGCGGGAGACACCGGGGAGCTGTTTTTT. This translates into CATDAGDTGELFF. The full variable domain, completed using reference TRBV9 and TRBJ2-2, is DSGVTQTPKHLITATGQRVTLRCSPRSGDLSVYWYQQSLDQGLQFLIQYYNGEERAKGNILERFSAQQFPDLHSELNLSSLELGDSALYFCATDAGDTGELFFGEGSRLTVL.

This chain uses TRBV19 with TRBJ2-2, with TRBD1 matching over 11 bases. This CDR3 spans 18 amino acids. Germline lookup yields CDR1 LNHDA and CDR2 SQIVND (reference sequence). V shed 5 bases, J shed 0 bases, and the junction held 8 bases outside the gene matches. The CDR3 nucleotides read TGTGCCAGTAGTTCGGGACAGGGGGTTACTCCGAACACCGGGGAGCTGTTTTTT. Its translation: CASSSGQGVTPNTGELFF.

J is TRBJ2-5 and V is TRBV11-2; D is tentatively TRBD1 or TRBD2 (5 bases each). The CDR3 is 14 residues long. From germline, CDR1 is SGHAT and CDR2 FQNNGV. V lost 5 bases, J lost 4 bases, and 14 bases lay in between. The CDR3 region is CASSTLWGIETQYF. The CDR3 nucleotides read TGTGCCAGCAGCACCCTTTGGGGGATAGAGACCCAGTACTTC.

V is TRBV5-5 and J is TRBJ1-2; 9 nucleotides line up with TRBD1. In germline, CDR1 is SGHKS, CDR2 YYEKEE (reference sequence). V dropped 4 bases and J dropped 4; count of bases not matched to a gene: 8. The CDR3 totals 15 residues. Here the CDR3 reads CASSLIGTGSYGYTF. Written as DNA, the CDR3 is TGTGCCAGCAGCCTCATCGGGACAGGGAGCTATGGCTACACCTTC.

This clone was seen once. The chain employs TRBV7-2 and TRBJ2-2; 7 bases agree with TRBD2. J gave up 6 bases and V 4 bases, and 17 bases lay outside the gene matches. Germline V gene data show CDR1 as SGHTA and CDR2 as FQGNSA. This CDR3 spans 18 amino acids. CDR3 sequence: CASSSELLWSGMAGELFF. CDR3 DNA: TGTGCCAGCAGCTCCGAATTATTGTGGAGCGGGATGGCCGGGGAGCTGTTTTTT.

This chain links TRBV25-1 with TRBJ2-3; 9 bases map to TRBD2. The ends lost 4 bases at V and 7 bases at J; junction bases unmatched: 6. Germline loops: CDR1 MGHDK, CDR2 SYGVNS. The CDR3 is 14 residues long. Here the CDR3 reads CASSASGNTYTQYF. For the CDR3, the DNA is TGTGCCAGCAGTGCTAGCGGGAACACCTATACGCAGTATTTT.

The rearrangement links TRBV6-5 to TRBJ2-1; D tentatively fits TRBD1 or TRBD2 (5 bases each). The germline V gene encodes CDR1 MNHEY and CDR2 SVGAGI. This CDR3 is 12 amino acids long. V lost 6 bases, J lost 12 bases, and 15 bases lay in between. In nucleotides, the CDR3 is TGTGCCAGCAGCGCTGGACTGGGGGTGCAGTTCTTC. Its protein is CASSAGLGVQFF.

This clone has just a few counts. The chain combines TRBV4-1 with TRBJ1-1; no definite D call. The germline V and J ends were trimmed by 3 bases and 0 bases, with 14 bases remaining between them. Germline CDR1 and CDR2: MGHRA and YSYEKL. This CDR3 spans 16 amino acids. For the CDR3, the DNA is TGCGCCAGCAGCCATATTGGAAGGGCATTGAACACTGAAGCTTTCTTT. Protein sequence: CASSHIGRALNTEAFF.